Shown below are 15 T cell receptor beta chains from a single sample sequenced in a study of OX40 agonist ivuxolimab in advanced cancers. Libraries were prepared by immunoSEQ multiplex PCR; TCRdb keeps only in-frame clonotypes and omits some of them. Seen here are roughly 62,000 clones, 84% observed once, and the top ten hold 2% to 3%. Here the sequenced sample was CD4+ or CD8+ T cells sorted from blood, taken in a trial of the OX40 agonist ivuxolimab. These receptors originate from an adult with an advanced solid tumor such as melanoma, head and neck, liver or kidney cancer.

The rearrangement links TRBV2 to TRBJ2-1, with D maybe TRBD1 (6 bases). This CDR3 is 15 amino acids long. Per germline, CDR1 SNHLY and CDR2 FYNNEI. The V gene lost 7 bases and the J gene lost 4 bases, with 17 bases spanning the gap. Here the CDR3 DNA reads TGTGCCAGCACCAACACAGGGTCACTATACAATGAGCAGTTCTTC. Its protein product is CASTNTGSLYNEQFF.

The CDR3 sequence: CASTDTDSPVSNSPLHF. The CDR3 region has the DNA TGTGCCAGTACTGATACGGACAGTCCAGTTAGTAATTCACCCCTCCACTTT. This chain connects TRBV19 to TRBJ1-6; TRBD1 is a possible D gene (6 bases). CDR1 and CDR2 (germline): LNHDA, SQIVND (reference sequence). Trimming removed 7 bases at V and 6 bases at J, with 22 bases between. CDR3 length: 17 amino acids. Using reference TRBV19 and TRBJ1-6 for the parts outside the CDR3, the full variable domain is DGGITQSPKYLFRKEGQNVTLSCEQNLNHDAMYWYRQDPGQGLRLIYYSQIVNDFQKGDIAEGYSVSREKKESFPLTVTSAQKNPTAFYLCASTDTDSPVSNSPLHFGNGTRLTVT.

V gene TRBV28 combines with J gene TRBJ2-7; no clear D gene. This CDR3 has 13 residues. Germline V gene sequence: CDR1 MDHEN, CDR2 SYDVKM. V lost 3 bases, J lost 4 bases, and 10 bases lay in between. The CDR3, as DNA: TGTGCCAGCAGTTTGAATCCTTCTTACGAGCAGTACTTC. It is translated as CASSLNPSYEQYF.

This chain uses TRBV11-3 with TRBJ1-1; 7 bases are shared with TRBD1. The CDR3 runs to 16 residues. The J segment lost 0 bases and the V segment lost 2 bases, leaving 6 bases of the junction unmatched. Germline lookup yields CDR1 SGHNT and CDR2 YENEEA. The DNA of the CDR3 is TGTGCCAGCAGCTTACCAGGGGGTCCTATGAACACTGAAGCTTTCTTT. Translation gives CASSLPGGPMNTEAFF.

The chain employs TRBV28 and TRBJ1-5, with D perhaps TRBD1 (6 bases). From germline, CDR1 is MDHEN and CDR2 SYDVKM. V lost 6 bases and J lost 7, with 10 bases in between. The CDR3 consists of 12 residues. The CDR3 loop is CASRGGIQPQHF. CDR3 nucleotide sequence: TGTGCCAGCAGAGGGGGAATACAGCCCCAGCATTTT. The full variable domain, its missing parts supplied by reference TRBV28 and TRBJ1-5, is DVKVTQSSRYLVKRTGEKVFLECVQDMDHENMFWYRQDPGLGLRLIYFSYDVKMKEKGDIPEGYSVSREKKERFSLILESASTNQTSMYLCASRGGIQPQHFGDGTRLSIL.

This clone was found a few times. The chain recombines TRBV7-9 with TRBJ1-5, with unresolved D. Germline V gives CDR1 SEHNR, CDR2 FQNEAQ (reference sequence). The V end was cut by 5 bases, the J end by 1 base, with 9 bases between. CDR3 length: 14 amino acids. CDR3 bases: TGTGCCAGCAGCCCCTCGGGGAGCAATCAGCCCCAGCATTTT. It translates to CASSPSGSNQPQHF.

The chain has TRBV2 and TRBJ2-5; D perhaps matches TRBD2 (5 bases). The CDR3 covers 13 residues. Trimming stripped 6 bases from V and 1 base from J, with 9 bases between. CDR1 SNHLY and CDR2 FYNNEI come from the germline V gene. CDR3 region: CASRREVQETQYF. For the CDR3, the DNA is TGTGCCAGCAGGAGGGAAGTCCAAGAGACCCAGTACTTC.

The V and J genes are TRBV29-1 and TRBJ1-4, with a possible D match to TRBD1 (6 bases). Trimming left V 1 base short and J 6 bases short, with 15 bases between. This CDR3 comprises 15 residues. CDR1 is SQVTM, CDR2 ANQGSEA, per germline. The CDR3 is CSVEGTTGPDEKLFF. CDR3 in DNA: TGCAGCGTTGAAGGTACGACAGGCCCTGATGAAAAACTGTTTTTT.

This sequence joins TRBV6-1 and TRBJ2-1; no firm D call. This CDR3 has 13 amino acids. Germline V gives CDR1 MNHNS, CDR2 SASEGT. Trimming took off 2 bases at V and 4 bases at J, with 6 bases between the two ends. In DNA, the CDR3 is TGTGCCAGCAGTGAACTAGTTTACAATGAGCAGTTCTTC. As protein: CASSELVYNEQFF.

The chain recombines TRBV5-1 with TRBJ2-5; D is possibly TRBD1 or TRBD2 (5 bases each). Germline V gene data show CDR1 as SGHRS and CDR2 as YFSETQ. V gave up 0 bases and J gave up 5 bases, with 11 bases separating them. The CDR3 contains 14 residues. Here the CDR3 DNA reads TGCGCCAGCAGCTTGGGTAGAGGGGCGGAGACCCAGTACTTC. Amino acids: CASSLGRGAETQYF.

The chain has TRBV19 and TRBJ1-4; D not resolved. The germline V gene encodes CDR1 LNHDA and CDR2 SQIVND (reference sequence). The CDR3 has 14 residues. Deletions cut 6 bases from V and 2 bases from J, with 10 bases between. This CDR3 reads CASRPVGTNEKLFF. The CDR3 region has the DNA TGTGCCAGTAGGCCCGTTGGGACTAATGAAAAACTGTTTTTT. Full variable domain (rest looked up from reference TRBV19 and TRBJ1-4): DGGITQSPKYLFRKEGQNVTLSCEQNLNHDAMYWYRQDPGQGLRLIYYSQIVNDFQKGDIAEGYSVSREKKESFPLTVTSAQKNPTAFYLCASRPVGTNEKLFFGSGTQLSVL.

The CDR3 here is CASRPQGAMNTEAFF. The DNA for the CDR3 is TGCGCCAGCAGGCCACAGGGGGCGATGAACACTGAAGCTTTCTTT. The J gene is TRBJ1-1, the V gene TRBV5-1, with TRBD1 identical over 9 bases. There are 15 residues in the CDR3. Germline trimming cut 5 bases from V and 0 bases from J; bases unmatched to any gene: 5. The germline V gene encodes CDR1 SGHRS and CDR2 YFSETQ.

The chain combines TRBV6-1 with TRBJ2-3; 8 nucleotides agree with TRBD1. CDR3 size: 13 residues. The J segment lost 3 bases and the V segment lost 9 bases, leaving 5 bases of the junction unmatched. Germline assignment: CDR1 MNHNS and CDR2 SASEGT. CDR3 protein: CARGQEGTDTQYF. CDR3 sequence (DNA): TGTGCCAGGGGACAGGAAGGGACAGATACGCAGTATTTT.

The V and J genes are TRBV7-6 and TRBJ2-7; D may match TRBD1 or TRBD2 (6 bases each). Germline CDR1 SGHVS, CDR2 FNYEAQ. The CDR3 is 12 residues long. Between the trimmed V and J ends, which lost 5 bases and 6 bases, there was a span of 11 bases. For the CDR3, the DNA is TGTGCCAGCAGCCCGAGGGGGGCCGAGCAGTACTTC. Translation gives CASSPRGAEQYF.

CDR3 region: CASSLVVGDEQYF. In DNA, the CDR3 is TGCGCCAGCAGCCTAGTGGTGGGCGACGAGCAGTACTTC. V usage is TRBV4-1 and J usage is TRBJ2-7, with D uncertain. Trimming took 4 bases from V and 5 from J, leaving 12 bases between them. The CDR3 has 13 amino acids. Germline V gene sequence: CDR1 MGHRA, CDR2 YSYEKL.